The 2 T cell receptor beta chains given below trace back to one sample, sequenced in a study of blood T cell repertoires in COVID-19 (dated by TCRdb to 2018 to 2021). Libraries were constructed by the immunoSEQ multiplex PCR assay. In its TCRdb copy, this immuneACCESS table keeps in-frame sequences only and misses some clones. Where compared with another copy, unresolved V genes explain less than half of these, and the others have no known cause. This sample comprises 95,000 to 110,000 clones, approximately 87% of them detected only once. In total, the top ten clones hold 13% of the sample. The material sequenced was peripheral blood. The receptors shown here come from a human donor in a cohort sampled during active or convalescent COVID-19.

This clone occurred once. The chain uses TRBV7-9 and TRBJ1-3; TRBD1 matches at 7 bases. Germline V CDR1 and CDR2: SEHNR, FQNEAQ (reference sequence). This CDR3 is built from 15 residues. J lost 0 bases, V lost 4 bases, and 3 bases had no gene match. CDR3 protein: CASSSGQISGNTIYF. Here the CDR3 DNA reads TGTGCCAGCAGCTCGGGACAGATCTCTGGAAACACCATATATTTT.

The J gene is TRBJ2-5, the V gene TRBV11-2; TRBD2 might be the D (6 bases). V lost 5 bases to trimming and J lost 4 bases, with 20 bases between them. The germline CDR1 and CDR2 sequences are SGHAT and FQNNGV. This CDR3 contains 16 residues. CDR3 in amino acids: CASSRGTFLHLETQYF. The CDR3 region has the DNA TGTGCCAGCAGCCGAGGGACTTTCCTCCATTTAGAGACCCAGTACTTC.